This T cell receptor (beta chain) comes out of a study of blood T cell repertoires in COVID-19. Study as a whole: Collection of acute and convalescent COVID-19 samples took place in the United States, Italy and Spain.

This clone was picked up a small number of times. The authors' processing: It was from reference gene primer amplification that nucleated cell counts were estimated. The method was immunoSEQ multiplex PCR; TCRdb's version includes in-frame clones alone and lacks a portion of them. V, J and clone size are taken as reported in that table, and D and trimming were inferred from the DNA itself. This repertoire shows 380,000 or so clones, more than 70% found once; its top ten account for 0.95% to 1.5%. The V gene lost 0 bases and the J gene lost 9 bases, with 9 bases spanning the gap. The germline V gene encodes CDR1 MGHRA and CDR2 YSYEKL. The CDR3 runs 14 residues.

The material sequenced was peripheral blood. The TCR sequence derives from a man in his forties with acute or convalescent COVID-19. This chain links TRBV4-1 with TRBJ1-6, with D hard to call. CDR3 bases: TGCGCCAGCAGCCAAGATCGGGGTCCTTCACCCCTCCACTTT. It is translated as CASSQDRGPSPLHF.